This T cell receptor (beta chain) emerged from a study of blood T cell repertoires in COVID-19. Germline CDR1 is LNHDA and CDR2 is SQIVND (reference sequence). The CDR3 totals 17 residues. V was clipped by 10 bases and J by 2 bases, with 21 bases between them. Authors' processing steps: Nucleated cell counts were estimated from reference gene primer amplification. Generated by immunoSEQ multiplex PCR, the TCRdb table keeps only in-frame clones and is missing some. V, J and clone size are those of that table, while D and trimming were read from the DNA. The table has 200,000 to 250,000 clones, about 91% seen once.

The clonotype originates from a woman aged 30 to 39 with COVID-19, enrolled during active disease. The genes are TRBV19 and TRBJ2-6; D perhaps matches TRBD2 (6 bases). The sequencing input was peripheral blood. CDR3 coding DNA: TGTGCCACCCTAGGGCGCTTGCGGGGAGCTGGGGCCAACGTCCTGACTTTC. The encoded protein is CATLGRLRGAGANVLTF.